A selection of T cell receptor beta chains follows, all from one sample in a study of blood T cell repertoires in COVID-19. Clones were read by immunoSEQ multiplex PCR, and TCRdb kept only the in-frame ones, dropping some. This table holds 68,000 or so clones, about nine tenths found once. The sample consisted of peripheral blood. The receptor set was obtained from a man aged 25-45 years with acute or convalescent COVID-19. Both conserved end residues are part of each CDR3. A D gene is named only where the DNA matches it firmly. Rows give clone size only sometimes, using once, few, many, or a class for an expanded clone.

>-|TRBV6-6|TRBJ1-5|-
CASSGQINQPQHF
TGTGCCAGCAGTGGGCAGATCAATCAGCCCCAGCATTTT
>-|TRBV10-3|TRBJ2-1|-
CAIRRQNYNEQFF
TGTGCCATCAGGAGGCAGAATTACAATGAGCAGTTCTTC
>-|TRBV28|TRBJ2-7|-
CASRPTGLYYEQYF
TGTGCCAGCAGACCAACGGGATTATACTACGAGCAGTACTTC
>TRBD2|TRBV5-3|TRBJ2-7|-
CARSRTSGRAPDYEQYF
TGTGCCAGAAGCCGGACTAGCGGGAGGGCCCCGGACTACGAGCAGTACTTC
>TRBD1|TRBV2|TRBJ1-6|-
CASSARQGQDSPLHF
TGTGCCAGCAGTGCTCGACAGGGGCAGGATTCACCCCTCCACTTT
>-|TRBV29-1|TRBJ2-1|few
CSVDGGFGLGQFF
TGCAGCGTTGATGGCGGGTTTGGATTGGGGCAGTTCTTC
>TRBD2|TRBV11-2|TRBJ2-5|-
CASSLTSGRAETQYF
TGTGCCAGCAGCCTGACTAGCGGGAGGGCGGAGACCCAGTACTTC
>-|TRBV4-1|TRBJ2-4|-
CASSQGPQGILNIQYF
TGCGCCAGCAGCCAGGGACCGCAGGGGATATTAAACATTCAGTACTTC
>-|TRBV3-1/TRBV3-2|TRBJ1-5|-
CASSPGKHGVYQPQHF
TGTGCCAGCAGCCCAGGGAAACACGGAGTGTATCAGCCCCAGCATTTT
>TRBD2|TRBV5-1|TRBJ2-1|once
CASSLRAAGASEQFF
TGCGCCAGCAGCTTGAGGGCAGCGGGAGCGAGTGAGCAGTTCTTC
>-|TRBV21-1|TRBJ2-3|-
CASSKDLAGEGTDTQYF
TGTGCCAGCAGCAAAGATCTAGCGGGAGAGGGGACAGATACGCAGTATTTT
>-|TRBV10-2|TRBJ2-7|-
CASRETSTYEQYF
TGCGCCAGCAGAGAGACGAGTACCTACGAGCAGTACTTC